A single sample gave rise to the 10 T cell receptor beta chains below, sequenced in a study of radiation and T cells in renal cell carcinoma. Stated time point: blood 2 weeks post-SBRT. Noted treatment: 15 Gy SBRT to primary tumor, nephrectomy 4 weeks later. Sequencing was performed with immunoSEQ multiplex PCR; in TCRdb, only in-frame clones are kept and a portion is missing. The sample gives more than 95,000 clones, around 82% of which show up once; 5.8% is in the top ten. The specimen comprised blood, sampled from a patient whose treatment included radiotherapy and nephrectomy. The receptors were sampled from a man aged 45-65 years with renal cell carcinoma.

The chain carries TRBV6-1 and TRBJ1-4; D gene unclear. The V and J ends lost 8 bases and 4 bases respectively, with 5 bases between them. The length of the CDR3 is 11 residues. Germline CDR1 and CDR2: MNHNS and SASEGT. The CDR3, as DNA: TGTGCCAGCGTGCTTAATGAAAAACTGTTTTTT. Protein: CASVLNEKLFF.

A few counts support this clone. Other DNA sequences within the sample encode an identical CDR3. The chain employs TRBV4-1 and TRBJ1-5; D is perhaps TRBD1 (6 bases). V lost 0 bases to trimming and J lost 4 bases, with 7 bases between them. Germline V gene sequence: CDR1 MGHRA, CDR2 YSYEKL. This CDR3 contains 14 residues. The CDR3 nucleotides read TGCGCCAGCAGCCAAGAGGACAGAAATCAGCCCCAGCATTTT. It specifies CASSQEDRNQPQHF.

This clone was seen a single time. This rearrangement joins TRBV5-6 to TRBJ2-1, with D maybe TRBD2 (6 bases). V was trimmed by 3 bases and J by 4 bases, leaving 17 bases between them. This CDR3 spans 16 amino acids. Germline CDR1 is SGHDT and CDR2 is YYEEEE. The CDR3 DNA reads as TGTGCCAGCAGCTCGATAATCGGGAGTGATTACAATGAGCAGTTCTTC. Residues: CASSSIIGSDYNEQFF.

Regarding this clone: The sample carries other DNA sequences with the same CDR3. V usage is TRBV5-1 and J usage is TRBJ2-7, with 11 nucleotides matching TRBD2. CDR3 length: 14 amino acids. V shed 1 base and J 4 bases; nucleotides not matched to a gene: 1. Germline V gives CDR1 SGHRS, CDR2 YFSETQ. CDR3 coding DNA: TGCGCCAGCAGCTTGACTAGCGGGAGTTACGAGCAGTACTTC. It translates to CASSLTSGSYEQYF.

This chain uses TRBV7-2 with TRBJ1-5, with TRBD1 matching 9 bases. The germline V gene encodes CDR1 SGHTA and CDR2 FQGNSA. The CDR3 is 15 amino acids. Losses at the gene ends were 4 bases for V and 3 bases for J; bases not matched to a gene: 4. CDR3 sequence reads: CASSSWTGVNQPQHF. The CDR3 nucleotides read TGTGCCAGCAGCTCGTGGACAGGGGTCAATCAGCCCCAGCATTTT.

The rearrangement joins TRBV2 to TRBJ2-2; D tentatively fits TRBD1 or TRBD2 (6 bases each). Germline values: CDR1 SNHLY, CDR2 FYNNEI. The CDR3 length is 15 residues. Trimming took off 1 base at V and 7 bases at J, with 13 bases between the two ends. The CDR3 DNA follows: TGTGCCAGCAGTGAAGTGGGGGGCCGTGGCGGGGAGCTGTTTTTT. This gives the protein CASSEVGGRGGELFF.

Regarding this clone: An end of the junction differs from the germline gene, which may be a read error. In DNA form, the CDR3 reads TGTGTCAGCAGCTTGCGAGTAGCCCGGGAGGGCGGTGAGCAGTTCTTC. Translated: CVSSLRVAREGGEQFF. The gene calls are TRBV5-8 and TRBJ2-1, with 8 bases that match TRBD2. The CDR3 runs 16 residues. The germline V gene has CDR1 SGHTS and CDR2 YDEGEE.

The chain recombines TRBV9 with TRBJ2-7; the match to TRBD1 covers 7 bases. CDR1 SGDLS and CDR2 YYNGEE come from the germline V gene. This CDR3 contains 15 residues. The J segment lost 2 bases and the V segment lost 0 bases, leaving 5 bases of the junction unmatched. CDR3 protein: CASSVGTGWTYEQYF. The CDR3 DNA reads TGTGCCAGCAGCGTAGGGACAGGCTGGACCTACGAGCAGTACTTC.

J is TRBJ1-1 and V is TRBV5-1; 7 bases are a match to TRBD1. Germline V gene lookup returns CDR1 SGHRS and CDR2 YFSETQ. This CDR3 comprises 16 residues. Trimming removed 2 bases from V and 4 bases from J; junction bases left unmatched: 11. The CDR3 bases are TGCGCCAGCAGCTTAACCGTGACAGGGTGGTCCACTGAAGCTTTCTTT. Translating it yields CASSLTVTGWSTEAFF.

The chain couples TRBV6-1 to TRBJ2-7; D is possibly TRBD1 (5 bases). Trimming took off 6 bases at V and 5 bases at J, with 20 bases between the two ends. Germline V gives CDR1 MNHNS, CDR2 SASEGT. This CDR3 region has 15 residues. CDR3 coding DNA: TGTGCCAGCAGCAGGTCTCAGGGCCCCATCGACGAGCAGTACTTC. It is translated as CASSRSQGPIDEQYF.